This passage covers 5 T cell receptor beta chains from one sample sequenced in a study of shared T cell receptors in the human thymus. Using immunoSEQ multiplex PCR, the repertoire was profiled, and TCRdb retains in-frame clones only, with some absent. The repertoire holds 450,000 to 650,000 clones, with about four fifths as singletons. Separately, the same data were catalogued under a study of human thymus T cells.

The sample was thymocytes. These receptors all come from a boy under two years old with a congenital heart defect.

The chain carries TRBV4-3 and TRBJ2-5, with 14 bases matching TRBD2. CDR1 is LGHNA and CDR2 is YSLEER in the germline V gene. Losses at the gene ends were 0 bases for V and 6 bases for J; bases not matched to a gene: 9. The CDR3 sequence is 18 residues long. The CDR3 is CASSQDHPGLAGAKTQYF. DNA of the CDR3: TGCGCCAGCAGCCAAGATCACCCGGGACTAGCGGGAGCCAAGACCCAGTACTTC.

CDR3 amino acids: CASSQAGTLRPYEQYF. The CDR3 region has the DNA TGTGCCAGCAGCCAAGCCGGGACTCTCAGACCCTACGAGCAGTACTTC. The chain is built from TRBV4-2 and TRBJ2-7; possibly TRBD2 for D (6 bases). Germline V gene lookup returns CDR1 LGHNA and CDR2 YNFKEQ. V was clipped by 1 base and J by 2 bases, with 15 bases between them. CDR3 size: 16 residues.

V and J are TRBV5-4 and TRBJ2-7; 7 nucleotides match TRBD1. Germline CDR1 is SGHNT and CDR2 is YYREEE (reference sequence). The V gene end was trimmed by 3 bases and the J gene end by 2 bases; junction bases not matched to a gene: 11. This CDR3 has 16 amino acids. This CDR3 is CASSWGPTGRTYEQYF. CDR3 sequence (DNA): TGTGCCAGCAGCTGGGGCCCGACAGGGCGGACCTACGAGCAGTACTTC.

V gene TRBV5-1 combines with J gene TRBJ2-2; D unclear. V was shortened by 3 bases and J by 6 bases, with 12 bases between the two germline ends. CDR3 size: 14 residues. CDR1 and CDR2 from the germline V gene are SGHRS and YFSETQ. The CDR3 DNA reads as TGCGCCAGCAGCTGGCGGCTTAGTGCCGGGGAGCTGTTTTTT. Its protein is CASSWRLSAGELFF.

The V and J genes are TRBV28 and TRBJ1-2; 7 bases are shared with TRBD1. The CDR3 is 13 residues long. Germline V gene lookup returns CDR1 MDHEN and CDR2 SYDVKM. Trimming at V came to 3 bases and at J to 8 bases, leaving 6 bases not matched to a gene. CDR3 coding DNA: TGTGCCAGCAGTTTCCTACAGGGGTACGGCTACACCTTC. Amino acids: CASSFLQGYGYTF.